This entry features one T cell receptor (beta chain) sequence. Its antigen is currently unknown. CDR1 and CDR2 (germline): LGHDT, YNNKEL (reference sequence). V lost 4 bases and J lost 8, with 18 bases in between. The CDR3 has 15 residues. This specimen comes from a study of identical twins. From the 5' RACE reads, TCRdb called clonotypes with MiXCR, one entry per CDR3 protein. The repertoire includes hundreds of thousands of distinct CDR3 sequences, roughly 26% of them detected once, and 2.9% sits in the top ten. Study findings and constraints: The same donors were not followed; conclusions instead depended on cross-sectional statistical analysis.

These records were also assigned to another study, of T cells expressing NK-cell markers. That paper states: NKG2C+ dominant clonotype frequencies in over 5 donors were roughly 1.0-7.0% of CD8+ T cells. HCMV specificity of the expanded NKG2C+ T cell clones was not established.

The V call is TRBV3-1, the J call TRBJ2-1; D may correspond to TRBD1 or TRBD2 (5 bases each). The sample comprised CD4+ T cells sorted from blood. This clonotype originated in a woman under 30 in good health. The CDR3 sequence: CASSRTGTRQYEQFF. CDR3 DNA: TGTGCCAGCAGCCGAACTGGGACCCGACAATATGAGCAGTTCTTC.